This TCR beta chain comes out of a study of blood T cells in healthy people across ages. A second PCR of about 7 to 11 cycles used a sample-barcoded 5' primer and a J-beta primer mix. In TCRdb, the 5' RACE reads were re-called with MiXCR into one record per CDR3 protein. The sample has over 600,000 distinct CDR3 sequences, roughly 41% seen once. Germline CDR1 and CDR2: MNHEY and SVGEGT. V was shortened by 0 bases and J by 9 bases, with 27 bases between the two germline ends. CDR3 size: 18 residues. Sequencing was performed on blood. The clonotype comes from a man older than 75 in good health. The V call is TRBV6-2 or TRBV6-3, the J call TRBJ2-7; TRBD2 might be the D (7 bases). The CDR3 DNA sequence: TGTGCCAGCAGTTACTCGCCTCTCCTAGCGGATAGGACAGATACGCAGTACTTC. Translating it yields CASSYSPLLADRTDTQYF.